The 14 T cell receptor beta chains given below trace back to one sample, sequenced in a study of blood T cell repertoires in COVID-19. Assay: immunoSEQ multiplex PCR; the TCRdb copy retains only in-frame clones and omits some. The table has around 33,000 clones, around 75% seen once. Sequencing was done on a sample of peripheral blood. The receptors were gathered from a man older than 75 with active or convalescent COVID-19.

The chain links TRBV7-9 to TRBJ1-2; 7 bases line up with TRBD1. This CDR3 spans 14 amino acids. Trimming cost V 7 bases and J 4 bases; bases outside gene matches: 9. Germline loops: CDR1 SEHNR, CDR2 FQNEAQ (reference sequence). The CDR3 nucleotides read TGTGCCAGCACTTCATCGGGACAGTTCTATGGCTACACCTTC. Its translation is CASTSSGQFYGYTF.

The chain is built from TRBV3-1 (or the pseudogene TRBV3-2) and TRBJ2-7, with 8 bases aligning to TRBD2. The junction had 9 bases not matched to a gene; V was cut back by 3 bases and J by 2 bases. The CDR3 runs 16 residues. Germline CDR1 reads LGHDT; CDR2 reads YNNKEL (reference sequence). CDR3 sequence (DNA): TGTGCCAGCAGCCAGGGGGGGAGTAGCGGGGCCTACGAGCAGTACTTC. Translation gives CASSQGGSSGAYEQYF.

This sequence joins TRBV24-1 and TRBJ1-4, with 7 bases matching TRBD1. The CDR3 is 13 amino acids. The germline CDR1 and CDR2 sequences are KGHDR and SFDVKD. J gave up 8 bases and V 6 bases, and 5 bases lay outside the gene matches. The CDR3 coding sequence is TGTGCCACCAGTACAGGGGCCCGCGAAAAACTGTTTTTT. Translation gives CATSTGAREKLFF.

This chain joins TRBV29-1 and TRBJ1-2, with a tentative D call TRBD1 (6 bases). V lost 4 bases to trimming and J lost 2 bases, with 11 bases between them. The CDR3 is 13 amino acids. Germline lookup yields CDR1 SQVTM and CDR2 ANQGSEA. The DNA for the CDR3 is TGCAGCGTTGGCCTGGGGACAAACTATGGCTACACCTTC. This gives the protein CSVGLGTNYGYTF.

The chain has TRBV7-2 and TRBJ2-1; 13 bases map to TRBD2. With 3 bases clipped from V and 2 bases from J, the junction kept 7 bases outside the gene matches. The germline V gene encodes CDR1 SGHTA and CDR2 FQGNSA. This CDR3 spans 18 amino acids. The CDR3 DNA reads TGTGCCAGCAGCTTTCGCCCGGGACTAGCGGGGACCTACAATGAGCAGTTCTTC. Amino acids: CASSFRPGLAGTYNEQFF.

The rearrangement uses TRBV19 and TRBJ2-7; 9 bases match TRBD2. The CDR3 is 15 amino acids. Unmatched junction bases numbered 12, after V lost 6 bases and J lost 6 bases. Germline V gene sequence: CDR1 LNHDA, CDR2 SQIVND (reference sequence). CDR3 sequence: CASSDHRGLAREQYF. The DNA for the CDR3 is TGTGCCAGTAGCGATCACAGGGGACTAGCCCGCGAGCAGTACTTC.

The table lists this clone with a count of one. This chain links TRBV5-6 with TRBJ1-6; the D gene is possibly TRBD1 (5 bases). This CDR3 has 14 amino acids. Germline CDR1 reads SGHDT; CDR2 reads YYEEEE. V shed 6 bases and J shed 3 bases, with 10 bases lying between them. As DNA, the CDR3 is TGTGCCAGCACCCGACAGTTCTATAATTCACCCCTCCACTTT. Translation gives CASTRQFYNSPLHF. The full variable domain, its missing parts supplied by reference TRBV5-6 and TRBJ1-6, is DAGVTQSPTHLIKTRGQQVTLRCSPKSGHDTVSWYQQALGQGPQFIFQYYEEEERQRGNFPDRFSGHQFPNYSSELNVNALLLGDSALYLCASTRQFYNSPLHFGNGTRLTVT.

The chain has TRBV19 and TRBJ2-7, with 9 bases aligning to TRBD2. CDR3 length equals 17 residues. The junction had 12 bases not matched to a gene; V was cut back by 5 bases and J by 1 base. Per germline, CDR1 LNHDA and CDR2 SQIVND (reference sequence). The CDR3 DNA sequence: TGTGCCAGTAGTCTTGCCTGGGGGACTAGCTCATCCTACGAGCAGTACTTC. Amino acid sequence: CASSLAWGTSSSYEQYF.

The rearrangement uses TRBV19 and TRBJ2-7; D may be TRBD1 (5 bases). There are 14 residues in the CDR3. CDR1 and CDR2 from the germline V gene are LNHDA and SQIVND (reference sequence). Trimming took 3 bases from V and 5 from J, leaving 14 bases between them. As DNA, the CDR3 is TGTGCCAGTAGTATTCAGGGCGTAGGTGACGAGCAGTACTTC. It codes for CASSIQGVGDEQYF.

The chain joins TRBV2 to TRBJ1-2, with D perhaps TRBD1 (6 bases). CDR3 size: 13 residues. Germline V gene lookup returns CDR1 SNHLY and CDR2 FYNNEI. V was pared by 7 bases and J by 0 bases, with 9 bases between. CDR3 sequence reads: CASKAGANYGYTF. The CDR3, as DNA: TGTGCCAGCAAGGCAGGGGCTAACTATGGCTACACCTTC.

The genes are TRBV5-1 and TRBJ1-4, with 9 bases aligning to TRBD1. Trimming took 4 bases from V and 7 from J; bases not matched to a gene: 5. The CDR3 is 14 residues long. Looked up from germline, CDR1 is SGHRS and CDR2 is YFSETQ. CDR3 bases: TGCGCCAGCAGCCCGGGACAGGGACTTGAAAAACTGTTTTTT. Translating it yields CASSPGQGLEKLFF.

The rearrangement uses TRBV7-2 and TRBJ2-1; 13 nucleotides align to TRBD2. Trimming took 1 base from V and 9 from J; bases not matched to a gene: 6. This CDR3 contains 16 residues. The germline CDR1 and CDR2 sequences are SGHTA and FQGNSA. The CDR3 spells CASSLVGTSGISEQFF. The CDR3 DNA reads as TGTGCCAGCAGCTTAGTAGGGACTAGCGGGATTTCTGAGCAGTTCTTC. The full variable domain, in which reference TRBV7-2 and TRBJ2-1 provide the parts outside the CDR3, is GAGVSQSPSNKVTEKGKDVELRCDPISGHTALYWYRQSLGQGLEFLIYFQGNSAPDKSGLPSDRFSAERTGGSVSTLTIQRTQQEDSAVYLCASSLVGTSGISEQFFGPGTRLTVL.

This clone turned up a few times. The chain combines TRBV7-9 with TRBJ2-1, with 13 bases that match TRBD2. CDR1 and CDR2 from the germline V gene are SEHNR and FQNEAQ (reference sequence). The CDR3 length is 19 residues. The ends lost 3 bases at V and 2 bases at J; junction bases unmatched: 10. The DNA of the CDR3 is TGTGCCAGCAGCTTTTGGTTGACTAGCGGGAGGTGGGCCTACAATGAGCAGTTCTTC. It translates to CASSFWLTSGRWAYNEQFF.

This clone was seen a handful of times. V gene TRBV5-1 combines with J gene TRBJ2-1, with a possible D match to TRBD1 (6 bases). The V and J ends lost 2 bases and 9 bases respectively, with 12 bases between them. CDR1 is SGHRS and CDR2 is YFSETQ in the germline V gene. CDR3 size: 13 residues. Here the CDR3 reads CASSLQGYGEQFF. The CDR3 DNA sequence: TGCGCCAGCAGCTTACAGGGTTACGGTGAGCAGTTCTTC. Drawing the rest from reference TRBV5-1 and TRBJ2-1, the complete variable domain is KAGVTQTPRYLIKTRGQQVTLSCSPISGHRSVSWYQQTPGQGLQFLFEYFSETQRNKGNFPGRFSGRQFSNSRSEMNVSTLELGDSALYLCASSLQGYGEQFFGPGTRLTVL.